A single sample gave rise to the 7 T cell receptor beta chains below, sequenced in a study of T cells in women clearing cervical HPV infection. TCRdb keeps only in-frame clones here, not all; method: immunoSEQ multiplex PCR. The sample yields about 39,000 clones, of which the top ten take up approximately 4.8%. Sequencing used blood buffy coat. Receptors were obtained from a woman aged 18 to 75 with a cervical HPV16 infection that either progressed to CIN3+ or cleared (not recorded which).

As concerns this clone: The sequenced fragment ends 3 residues before the CDR3 boundary, so the rest is inferred from the germline J gene. This chain uses TRBV9 with TRBJ1-1; perhaps TRBD1 as D (5 bases). Germline CDR1 and CDR2: SGDLS and YYNGEE. Trimming took 3 bases from V and 4 from J, leaving 13 bases between them. The CDR3 is 14 amino acids. CDR3 bases read: TGTGCCAGCAGCGGATTGAGCAGGGCCACTGAA. It yields the protein CASSGLSRATE. The entire CDR3 sequence reads CASSGLSRATEAFF.

Comment on this clone: The read finishes 3 residues shy of the CDR3 end, and the germline J gene is used to complete it. This sequence joins TRBV7-9 and TRBJ1-1; maybe TRBD1 (6 bases). The CDR3 has 15 residues. The germline gives CDR1 SEHNR, CDR2 FQNEAQ (reference sequence). Deletions cut 5 bases from V and 0 bases from J, with 13 bases between. The CDR3 protein is CASSKKGEMNTEAFF. Incomplete CDR3 DNA: TGTGCCAGCAGCAAAAAGGGGGAGATGAACACTGAA.

As for this clone: Coverage ceases 3 residues before the CDR3 finishes, and the germline J gene fills in the end. The J gene is TRBJ2-1, the V gene TRBV19, with TRBD1 matching 7 bases. The germline V gene has CDR1 LNHDA and CDR2 SQIVND (reference sequence). This CDR3 has 14 amino acids. The trim removed 7 bases at V and 7 bases at J, leaving 10 bases unmatched. This chain's CDR3 is CASTLDRSKNEQFF. Partial CDR3 DNA: TGTGCCAGTACCTTGGACAGGAGTAAAAATGAG.

Regarding this clone: The read terminates 3 residues ahead of where the CDR3 ends, so the germline J gene completes it. This chain links TRBV20-1 with TRBJ2-3; D is unresolved. V was clipped by 2 bases and J by 4 bases, with 16 bases between them. Germline loops: CDR1 DFQATT, CDR2 SNEGSKA (reference sequence). This CDR3 spans 15 amino acids. Partial CDR3 DNA: TGCAGTGCTAGATACCCGGGTCAAATGGCAGATACG. It encodes CSARYPGQMADT. The whole CDR3 protein reads CSARYPGQMADTQYF.

On this clone itself: Coverage ceases 3 residues before the CDR3 finishes, and the germline J gene fills in the end. This chain connects TRBV9 to TRBJ2-3; D is uncertain. Trimming removed 4 bases at V and 6 bases at J, with 12 bases between. CDR1 and CDR2 (germline): SGDLS, YYNGEE. The CDR3 length is 13 residues. This CDR3 reads CASSPQLGDTQYF. The part of the CDR3 DNA that was read is TGTGCCAGCAGCCCCCAGTTAGGGGATACG. The variable domain in full, with the rest retrieved from reference TRBV9 and TRBJ2-3, is DSGVTQTPKHLITATGQRVTLRCSPRSGDLSVYWYQQSLDQGLQFLIQYYNGEERAKGNILERFSAQQFPDLHSELNLSSLELGDSALYFCASSPQLGDTQYFGPGTRLTVL.

About this clone: The read ends 3 residues early relative to the CDR3; the germline J gene fills the gap. The chain recombines TRBV7-8 with TRBJ1-2, with D perhaps matching TRBD1 (6 bases). The CDR3 is 17 residues long. Trimming left V 5 bases short and J 2 bases short, with 21 bases between. Germline V gene lookup returns CDR1 SGHVS and CDR2 FQNEAQ. The CDR3 region is CASSTRGGQGSNYGYTF. The CDR3 bases that were read are TGTGCCAGCAGCACTCGCGGGGGGCAGGGATCCAACTATGGC.

Regarding this clone: The read finishes 3 residues shy of the CDR3 end, and the germline J gene is used to complete it. The chain couples TRBV6-1 to TRBJ1-3; 8 bases line up with TRBD1. The CDR3 totals 17 residues. From germline, CDR1 is MNHNS and CDR2 SASEGT. Losses at the gene ends were 1 base for V and 0 bases for J; bases not matched to a gene: 5. The CDR3 sequence: CASSEGTGGPSGNTIYF. Partial CDR3 DNA: TGTGCCAGCAGTGAAGGAACAGGGGGTCCCTCTGGAAACACC.